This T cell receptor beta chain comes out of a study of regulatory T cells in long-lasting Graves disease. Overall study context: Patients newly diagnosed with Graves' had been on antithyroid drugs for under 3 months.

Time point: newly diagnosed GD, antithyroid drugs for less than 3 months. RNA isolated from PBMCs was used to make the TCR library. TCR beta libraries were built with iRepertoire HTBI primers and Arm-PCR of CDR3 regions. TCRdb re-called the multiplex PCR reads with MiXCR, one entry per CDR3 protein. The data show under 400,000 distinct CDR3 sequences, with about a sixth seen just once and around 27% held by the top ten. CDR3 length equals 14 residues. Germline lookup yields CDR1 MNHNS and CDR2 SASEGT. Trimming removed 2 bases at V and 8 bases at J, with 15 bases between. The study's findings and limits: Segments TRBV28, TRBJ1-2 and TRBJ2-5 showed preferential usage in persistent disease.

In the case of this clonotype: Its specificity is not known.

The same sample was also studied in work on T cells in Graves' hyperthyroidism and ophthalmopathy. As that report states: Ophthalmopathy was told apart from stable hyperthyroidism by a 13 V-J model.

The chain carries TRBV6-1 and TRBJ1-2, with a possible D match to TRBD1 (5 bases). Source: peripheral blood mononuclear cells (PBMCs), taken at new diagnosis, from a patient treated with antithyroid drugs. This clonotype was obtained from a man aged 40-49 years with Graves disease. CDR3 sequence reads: CASSERWQGYGYTF. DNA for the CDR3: TGTGCCAGCAGTGAAAGGTGGCAGGGCTACGGCTACACCTTC.